This note documents a single TCR beta chain sequence. This specimen belongs to a study of blood T cell repertoires in COVID-19. Sequenced by immunoSEQ multiplex PCR; TCRdb stores in-frame clones only, minus some. Seen here are 350,000 to 450,000 clones, roughly 85% observed once, and the top ten hold 3.5% to 4%. V was clipped by 8 bases and J by 1 base, with 18 bases between them. This CDR3 is 16 amino acids long. CDR1 and CDR2 (germline): MDHEN, SYDVKM. Material: peripheral blood. The chain couples TRBV28 to TRBJ1-5; D is unresolved. This TCR was recovered from a woman aged 18-35 years with acute or convalescent COVID-19. The CDR3 region has the DNA TGTGCCAGCGGCCCCGGGGATTCCGAAAGCAATCAGCCCCAGCATTTT. Amino acid sequence: CASGPGDSESNQPQHF.